These T cell receptor beta chains were read from a single sample in a study of blood T cell repertoires in COVID-19. Some clones are missing from TCRdb's copy, which holds only in-frame ones; the method was immunoSEQ multiplex PCR. The sample yields 130,000 or so clones, more than 70% seen once. Sequencing used peripheral blood. All receptors derive from a human donor in a cohort sampled during active COVID-19. Both conserved end residues are part of each CDR3. The order of the fields is J gene, V gene, clone size, D gene, CDR3 DNA, CDR3 protein. D genes are given only for firm matches. A row's size may be missing; if present it is once, few, many or a size class.

>TRBJ2-1|TRBV6-2/TRBV6-3|NA|TRBD2
TGTGCCAGCAGTTACTCGACATTGACTAGCGGGTCCTACAATGAGCAGTTCTTC
CASSYSTLTSGSYNEQFF
>TRBJ2-1|TRBV5-4|NA|TRBD2
TGTGCCAGCAGCTTGTCCCTACTAGCGGGAGAGGGCAATGAGCAGTTCTTC
CASSLSLLAGEGNEQFF
>TRBJ1-2|TRBV29-1|NA|NA
TGCAGCGTCACAGTGATTGACTATGGCTACACCTTC
CSVTVIDYGYTF
>TRBJ2-3|TRBV27|NA|TRBD1
TGTGCCACCATGCAGGGGGCCCCAGATACGCAGTATTTT
CATMQGAPDTQYF
>TRBJ2-7|TRBV5-6|NA|TRBD1
TGTGCCAGCAGCTTGATGGACAGGGGGCTGAGTGAGCAGTACTTC
CASSLMDRGLSEQYF
>TRBJ2-4|TRBV5-6|NA|NA
TGTGCCAGCAGCTTGGGAGCCGCCCTCGTAAACATTCAGTACTTC
CASSLGAALVNIQYF
>TRBJ1-1|TRBV3-1/TRBV3-2|NA|NA
TGTGCCAGCAGCCAAGATGGAGGCAGTGAAGCTTTCTTT
CASSQDGGSEAFF
>TRBJ2-1|TRBV11-2|NA|NA
TGTGCCAGCATACTTTCAGGGGCTACCTACAATGAGCAGTTCTTC
CASILSGATYNEQFF
>TRBJ2-2|TRBV3-1/TRBV3-2|NA|TRBD2
TGTGCCAGCAGCCAAGGGGGACTAAGAACCGGGGAGCTGTTTTTT
CASSQGGLRTGELFF
>TRBJ1-1|TRBV14|NA|NA
TGTGCCAGCAGCCAAGATCTGGGGAGGGTGAACACTGAAGCTTTCTTT
CASSQDLGRVNTEAFF
>TRBJ2-7|TRBV7-9|once|NA
TGTGCCAGCAGCCCACCGGCTTCCGGGACAACTGCCTACGAGCAGTACTTC
CASSPPASGTTAYEQYF
>TRBJ2-3|TRBV18|NA|TRBD2
TGTGCCAGCTCACCACCGACGGGGGGTGAGGTCGGGGCAGGTACGCAGTATTTT
CASSPPTGGEVGAGTQYF
>TRBJ1-6|TRBV10-3|NA|TRBD1
TGTGCCATCAGACCTTCCGGGACAGGGGATTCACCCCTCCACTTT
CAIRPSGTGDSPLHF
>TRBJ2-4|TRBV11-2|NA|TRBD1
TGTGCCAGCAGCTCGTGGACAGGGCGGGAAAACATTCAGTACTTC
CASSSWTGRENIQYF
>TRBJ2-7|TRBV5-4|NA|NA
TGTGCCAGCAGCTTGAGGGGCGAGCAGTACTTC
CASSLRGEQYF
>TRBJ2-1|TRBV10-1|NA|NA
TGCGCCAGCAGTGAGTCTGTAACTGAGAGGGCCTACAATGAGCAGTTCTTC
CASSESVTERAYNEQFF
>TRBJ2-2|TRBV18|NA|TRBD2
TGTGCCAGCTCACGCGGACTAGCGGGGACGAACACCGGGGAGCTGTTTTTT
CASSRGLAGTNTGELFF
>TRBJ1-1|TRBV5-1|NA|NA
TGCGCCAGCAGCGAGGGACAAAACACTGAAGCTTTCTTT
CASSEGQNTEAFF
>TRBJ1-1|TRBV5-4|NA|NA
TGTGCCAGCAGCTTGGGGGGGACGGGGGGAAACACTGAAGCTTTCTTT
CASSLGGTGGNTEAFF
>TRBJ2-7|TRBV6-6|once|TRBD1
TGTGCCAGCAGGGGGACAGGGGACGAGCAGTACTTC
CASRGTGDEQYF
>TRBJ2-1|TRBV6-5|NA|TRBD2
TGTGCCGGGGAGGGGTACAATGAGCAGTTCTTC
CAGEGYNEQFF
>TRBJ2-5|TRBV5-1|few|TRBD1
TGCGCCAGCAGCGTCGGGACAGTTCAAGAGACCCAGTACTTC
CASSVGTVQETQYF
>TRBJ1-4|TRBV11-2|NA|NA
TGTGCCAGCGGGAAGCGGGAAAAACTGTTTTTT
CASGKREKLFF
>TRBJ1-2|TRBV5-8|NA|NA
TGTGCCAGCAGCTTGGTGGGGGCCGACCTCGCTAACTATGGCTACACCTTC
CASSLVGADLANYGYTF
>TRBJ2-5|TRBV3-1/TRBV3-2|NA|TRBD2
TGTGCCAGTCACCCTGCGGGGGGGAGTGAGACCCAGTACTTC
CASHPAGGSETQYF
>TRBJ1-1|TRBV7-9|NA|NA
TGTGCCAGCAGCTTAGGATACACCTCGAACACTGAAGCTTTCTTT
CASSLGYTSNTEAFF
>TRBJ2-2|TRBV10-3|NA|NA
TGTGCCATCAGTGAGGCTCGGGACACCGGGGAGCTGTTTTTT
CAISEARDTGELFF
>TRBJ2-7|TRBV28|NA|TRBD1
TGTGCCAGCAGTTTAGAGGGGACAGGGGCTTTTTCCTACGAGCAGTACTTC
CASSLEGTGAFSYEQYF
>TRBJ2-1|TRBV19|NA|TRBD2
TGTGCCAGTAGTATACCGGGAGGACCCTACAATGAGCAGTTCTTC
CASSIPGGPYNEQFF
>TRBJ2-5|TRBV12-5|NA|TRBD1
TGTGCTAGTGGTTTGGGGATGGGACAGGGAGAGACCCAGTACTTC
CASGLGMGQGETQYF